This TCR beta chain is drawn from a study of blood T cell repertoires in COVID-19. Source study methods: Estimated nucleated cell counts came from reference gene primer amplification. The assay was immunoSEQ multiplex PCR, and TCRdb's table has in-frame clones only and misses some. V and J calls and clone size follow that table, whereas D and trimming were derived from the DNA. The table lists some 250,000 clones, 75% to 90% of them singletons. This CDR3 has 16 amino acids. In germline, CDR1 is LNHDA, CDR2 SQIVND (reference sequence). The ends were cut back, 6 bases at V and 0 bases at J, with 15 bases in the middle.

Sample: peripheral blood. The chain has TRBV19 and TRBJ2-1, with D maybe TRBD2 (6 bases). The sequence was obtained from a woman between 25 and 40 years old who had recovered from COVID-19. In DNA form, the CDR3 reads TGTGCCAGTAGCAACCCAACCGGGAGCTCCTACAATGAGCAGTTCTTC. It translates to CASSNPTGSSYNEQFF.